The source of this TCR beta chain is a study of blood T cell repertoires in COVID-19. Study-wide background: The origin of the acute and convalescent COVID-19 samples was the United States, Italy and Spain.

Source study methods: Amplifying reference gene primers gave estimates of nucleated cell counts. Measured with immunoSEQ multiplex PCR; TCRdb has only the in-frame clones, and not every one. V and J calls and clone size are those listed in that table; D and trimming were worked out from the DNA. The table includes around 310,000 clones, around nine tenths detected once. Trimming took off 3 bases at V and 8 bases at J, with 11 bases between the two ends. Germline V lookup: CDR1 SNHLY, CDR2 FYNNEI. This CDR3 comprises 13 residues. Enrollees, roughly 18 to 89 years old, lived in some 24 US areas. V gene TRBV2 combines with J gene TRBJ1-3; unclear D gene. This TCR was recovered from a woman aged 30 to 39 who had recovered from COVID-19. Sequencing used PBMCs or T cells enriched from blood (not recorded which). The CDR3 bases are TGTGCCAGCAGTGATTCTCAGGAGGACACCATATATTTT. Amino acids: CASSDSQEDTIYF.